Sequencing of this TCR beta chain was carried out in a study of T cells after yellow fever vaccination (dated by TCRdb to 2018 to 2020). At the level of the whole study: Using CD3, CD45RA, CCR7 and CD95 staining, memory subsets (EM, EMRA, CM and Tscm) were sorted on a BD FACS Aria III. The SMART-Seq v4 Ultra Low Input RNA kit was used to prepare libraries from fractions with low cell numbers. Memory subsets were sorted on days 0, 15 and 45 and at 18 months following primary vaccination, and on days 0, 15 and 45 following the 30-year booster. Bulk TCR alpha and beta repertoires were sequenced longitudinally to track T-cell clones before and after primary and booster YFV17D yellow fever vaccination. Blood was drawn at multiple timepoints before and after primary and secondary immunization, with bulk PBMC replicates and cell subsets isolated. The cohort comprised two healthy male donors, one aged 18 to 29 and one aged 30 to 40 years.

Broader findings and caveats from the paper: On day 0, almost all vaccine-responding clonotypes were below detection in the sorted memory subsets. Only two donors were included in the study, so the extent to which the findings can be generalized is limited. After the booster, most clones that had expanded after primary vaccination were detected again (approximately 97% of CD4 and 88% of CD8), suggesting broad maintenance of memory. A small share of clonotypes was detected in both CD4 and CD8 compartments, with the overlap likely arising from convergent recombination. Compared with the primary T-cell response, the secondary T-cell response was faster but weaker, reaching its peak on day 5 rather than on day 15. FACS-sorted repertoires could contain abundant contaminating clonotypes from the bulk population, so computational filtering was required.

In the paper's terms, the treatment or condition label means: live attenuated yellow fever vaccine strain. A standard Ficoll-Paque protocol was used to isolate PBMCs from peripheral blood. RNA from sorted memory subsets was extracted with the RNeasy Micro Kit. TCR cDNA was synthesized by 5'RACE template switching, through which a universal primer site and unique molecular identifiers were introduced. Priming for cDNA synthesis came from both the TCR alpha and TCR beta constant segments. Two PCR steps were used to amplify libraries, with sample barcodes and sequencing adapters being added in the second step. Sequencing of libraries was done on Illumina HiSeq 2500 (2x100 bp) or NovaSeq (2x150 bp). The authors' pipeline ran thus. Demultiplexing of reads and collapsing into UMI consensus sequences were performed with MIGEC, and V(D)J alignment was carried out with MiXCR. Vaccine-responding clonotypes were defined with edgeR using replicate PBMC samples, requiring FDR below 0.01 and a log2 fold change above 5 up to day 15. Each bulk clonotype received a CD4 or CD8 identity based on whether the sequenced CD4 or CD8 repertoire contained that clonotype at higher abundance. To estimate how each clone was distributed across memory phenotypes, clonotype frequencies in memory subsets were weighted by the numbers of FACS-sorted cells. TCRdb reran the public reads through fastp at Q25 and MiXCR, keeping productive beta chains. CDR3 protein sequences are deduplicated, and each keeps its most common genes and DNA. These V and J calls rely on TCRdb rather than the paper's analysis. In this sample the table shows tens of thousands of distinct CDR3 sequences, 4.5% to 6% of which occur a single time. Jointly, the top ten make up 12% of the sample.

The sample holds many counts of this clonotype. It has no much larger one-base neighbor in the sample; base qualities were not kept. The CDR3 spans 13 residues, from the cysteine through the phenylalanine. The entry retains the CDR3 DNA only, 39 bases that are in frame from base 1. As encoded in the germline V gene, CDR1 is MNHEY while CDR2 is SVGAGI. The germline ends are 15 bases apart after V is trimmed by 9 bases and J by 6 bases. This sequence originates from a man younger than 40 who received the YFV17D yellow fever vaccine. The sample was PBMCs, either bulk or a sorted T-cell subset (CD4+, CD8+, memory, or dextramer-sorted; not recorded which), taken 15 days after the yellow fever booster vaccination. This receptor chain uses TRBV6-5 and TRBJ2-1, and TRBD2 may be the D gene, going by 6 matching bases. Read as DNA, the sequence is TGTGCCAGTTACGGGGGTGGGTTCAATGAGCAGTTCTTC. Its protein reads: CASYGGGFNEQFF.